These 27 T cell receptor beta chains were all obtained from the same sample, sequenced in a study of identical twins. TCRdb re-called the 5' RACE reads through MiXCR, storing one row per CDR3 protein. The table has around 510,000 distinct CDR3 sequences, around an eighth seen once; the top ten hold approximately 1%. The same sample was also studied in work on yellow fever vaccine responses in identical twins.

Material for sequencing was CD4+ T cells sorted from blood. These receptors were taken from a woman younger than 35 in good health.

V usage is TRBV11-2 and J usage is TRBJ2-2, with 8 bases identical to TRBD2. The CDR3 has 16 residues. CDR1 is SGHAT and CDR2 is FQNNGV in the germline V gene. Unmatched junction bases numbered 6, after V lost 5 bases and J lost 1 base. The CDR3 protein is CASSRAGVLNTGELFF. The DNA of the CDR3 is TGTGCCAGCAGCCGAGCGGGGGTTTTGAACACCGGGGAGCTGTTTTTT. Variable domain in full (rest from reference TRBV11-2 and TRBJ2-2): EAGVAQSPRYKIIEKRQSVAFWCNPISGHATLYWYQQILGQGPKLLIQFQNNGVVDDSQLPKDRFSAERLKGVDSTLKIQPAKLEDSAVYLCASSRAGVLNTGELFFGEGSRLTVL.

The rearrangement uses TRBV7-9 and TRBJ2-5; D possibly corresponds to TRBD2 (5 bases). The CDR3 length is 17 residues. CDR1 is SEHNR and CDR2 is FQNEAQ in the germline V gene (reference sequence). Trimming shortened V by 3 bases and J by 2 bases, and 19 bases separated the two germline ends. Here the CDR3 reads CASSFSVAQRRQETQYF. The CDR3 DNA is TGTGCCAGCAGCTTCTCGGTCGCCCAACGGAGGCAAGAGACCCAGTACTTC.

The rearrangement uses TRBV5-1 and TRBJ2-7, with a weak D call TRBD1 (6 bases). Germline V gives CDR1 SGHRS, CDR2 YFSETQ. The CDR3 contains 14 residues. Deletions cut 2 bases from V and 2 bases from J, with 11 bases between. CDR3 loop: CASSLPTGTYEQYF. The CDR3 nucleotides read TGCGCCAGCAGCTTACCGACAGGTACCTACGAGCAGTACTTC.

This clonotype turned up a few times. The genes are TRBV27 and TRBJ1-1; TRBD1 agrees at 7 bases. V lost 1 base, J lost 5 bases, and 7 bases stayed unmatched. The CDR3 contains 15 residues. CDR1 MNHEY and CDR2 SMNVEV come from the germline V gene (reference sequence). As DNA, the CDR3 is TGTGCCAGCAGTTTATTTATAACAGGGGTTACTGAAGCTTTCTTT. Amino acids: CASSLFITGVTEAFF.

The chain carries TRBV29-1 and TRBJ2-1; D is unresolved. CDR1 is SQVTM, CDR2 ANQGSEA, per germline. Between the trimmed V and J ends, which lost 7 bases and 7 bases, there was a span of 17 bases. The CDR3 covers 13 residues. For the CDR3, the DNA is TGCAGCGCTGCAGACTCCCCCATAAATGAGCAGTTCTTC. It translates to CSAADSPINEQFF.

This chain connects TRBV5-5 to TRBJ1-1, with D possibly matching TRBD1 (5 bases). Trimming shortened V by 6 bases and J by 11 bases, and 20 bases separated the two germline ends. The CDR3 has 13 residues. Looked up from germline, CDR1 is SGHKS and CDR2 is YYEKEE (reference sequence). CDR3 DNA sequence: TGTGCCAGCATCCCGAGGGGAGGGGTGAATGCTTTCTTT. It encodes CASIPRGGVNAFF.

The V gene is TRBV20-1, the J gene TRBJ2-2, with D perhaps being TRBD1 or TRBD2 (6 bases each). Germline lookup yields CDR1 DFQATT and CDR2 SNEGSKA (reference sequence). The CDR3 covers 16 residues. The germline V and J ends were trimmed by 0 bases and 5 bases, with 16 bases remaining between them. In nucleotides, the CDR3 is TGCAGTGCTAGAGATCGGACGGGGGCCAAGACCGGGGAGCTGTTTTTT. The encoded protein is CSARDRTGAKTGELFF.

This clonotype was seen only a few times. J is TRBJ2-3 and V is TRBV24-1, with a weak D call TRBD1 (6 bases). Trimming left V 3 bases short and J 6 bases short, with 18 bases between. This CDR3 is built from 16 residues. Germline loops: CDR1 KGHDR, CDR2 SFDVKD. The CDR3 DNA reads TGTGCCACCAGTGATCCCCGGGACACCCGTCAGGATACGCAGTATTTT. Translated, it gives CATSDPRDTRQDTQYF.

The V gene is TRBV4-3, the J gene TRBJ2-5; the D is unclear. From germline, CDR1 is LGHNA and CDR2 YSLEER. This CDR3 region has 15 residues. The V gene lost 0 bases and the J gene lost 1 base, with 9 bases spanning the gap. CDR3 region: CASSQDRAVQETQYF. CDR3 sequence (DNA): TGCGCCAGCAGCCAAGATAGGGCGGTCCAAGAGACCCAGTACTTC.

The J gene is TRBJ2-5, the V gene TRBV29-1; no clear D gene. With 7 bases removed from V and 8 bases from J, the gap between germline ends came to 14 bases. The germline gives CDR1 SQVTM, CDR2 ANQGSEA. This CDR3 is built from 11 residues. The CDR3 DNA sequence: TGCAGCGGGACGTGGTCGAGTACCCAGTACTTC. Protein sequence: CSGTWSSTQYF.

The genes are TRBV6-2 or TRBV6-3 and TRBJ2-2; D gene unclear. CDR1 MNHEY and CDR2 SVGEGT come from the germline V gene. This CDR3 is built from 16 residues. The V gene lost 2 bases and the J gene lost 2 bases, with 12 bases spanning the gap. The CDR3 sequence: CASSYGYRTNTGELFF. CDR3 DNA sequence: TGTGCCAGCAGTTACGGGTATAGGACCAACACCGGGGAGCTGTTTTTT.

A few counts support this clonotype. The chain uses TRBV12-3 or TRBV12-4 and TRBJ2-3; 11 bases agree with TRBD2. The CDR3 consists of 15 residues. With V trimmed by 7 bases and J by 6 bases, 9 bases remained unmatched. CDR3 protein: CASTPRASGRDTQYF. Written as DNA, the CDR3 is TGTGCCAGCACGCCAAGGGCTAGCGGGAGGGATACGCAGTATTTT.

This clonotype appeared once. The V gene is TRBV30, the J gene TRBJ2-7; 7 bases agree with TRBD2. The CDR3 contains 15 residues. Germline CDR1 and CDR2: GTSNPN and SVGIG (reference sequence). V trimming: 4 bases; J trimming: 2 bases; junction bases outside the gene matches: 11. In nucleotides, the CDR3 is TGTGCCTGGATCGGGGGACTAACGGGGACCTACGAGCAGTACTTC. Translated, it gives CAWIGGLTGTYEQYF.

This chain connects TRBV4-2 to TRBJ2-1; 16 nucleotides agree with TRBD2. The length of the CDR3 is 18 residues. CDR1 LGHNA and CDR2 YNFKEQ come from the germline V gene. Trimming removed 2 bases from V and 3 bases from J; junction bases left unmatched: 4. The CDR3 DNA reads as TGTGCCAGCAGCCAAAAGGGACTAGCGGGAGGGGTCTACAATGAGCAGTTCTTC. Translated: CASSQKGLAGGVYNEQFF.

The V and J genes are TRBV10-1 and TRBJ2-2; TRBD2 might be the D (5 bases). The CDR3 extends over 15 amino acids. CDR1 is WNHNN, CDR2 SYGVQD, per germline (reference sequence). V lost 6 bases and J 0 bases, leaving 11 bases between the germline ends. CDR3 nucleotide sequence: TGCGCCAGCAGAACCGGGAACGCGAACACCGGGGAGCTGTTTTTT. Its protein product is CASRTGNANTGELFF.

The J gene is TRBJ2-7, the V gene TRBV5-6; TRBD2 matches 10 bases. Germline lookup yields CDR1 SGHDT and CDR2 YYEEEE. CDR3 length equals 15 residues. The ends lost 3 bases at V and 4 bases at J; junction bases unmatched: 7. CDR3 sequence (DNA): TGTGCCAGCAGCTGGTGGACTAGCGGAGGGTACGAGCAGTACTTC. Translated: CASSWWTSGGYEQYF.

J is TRBJ2-3 and V is TRBV24-1; D is unresolved. V lost 3 bases, J lost 2 bases, and 8 bases lay in between. CDR3 length: 14 residues. Germline V gene lookup returns CDR1 KGHDR and CDR2 SFDVKD. This CDR3 is CATSDPRTTDTQYF. The CDR3 DNA is TGTGCCACCAGTGATCCGCGAACCACAGATACGCAGTATTTT.

In its sample, this clonotype was seen a few times. The rearrangement links TRBV6-1 to TRBJ1-1, with D maybe TRBD1 (5 bases). Trimming cost V 6 bases and J 0 bases, with 11 bases left between them. The germline gives CDR1 MNHNS, CDR2 SASEGT. This CDR3 spans 14 amino acids. The CDR3 loop is CASSVRDVNTEAFF. The CDR3 DNA reads as TGTGCCAGCAGCGTCCGGGACGTGAACACTGAAGCTTTCTTT.

A few counts support this clonotype. The CDR3 reads CASSSKRGDTQYF. The DNA of the CDR3 is TGTGCCAGCAGCTCCAAACGGGGGGATACGCAGTATTTT. J is TRBJ2-3 and V is TRBV7-2, with D tentatively TRBD2 (6 bases). V lost 4 bases, J lost 6 bases, and 11 bases lay in between. This CDR3 has 13 residues. The germline gives CDR1 SGHTA, CDR2 FQGNSA.

In this sample, this clonotype turned up many times. V and J are TRBV5-1 and TRBJ2-5; TRBD1 matches at 10 bases. V lost 4 bases to trimming and J lost 5 bases; unmatched junction nucleotides: 8. The CDR3 covers 15 residues. Germline CDR1 reads SGHRS; CDR2 reads YFSETQ. The CDR3 nucleotides read TGCGCCAGCAGCGACGTCCGGGACAGGGGCGAGACCCAGTACTTC. Protein product: CASSDVRDRGETQYF.

V gene TRBV5-1 combines with J gene TRBJ2-1; D unresolved. The CDR3 loop spans 13 amino acids. CDR1 is SGHRS and CDR2 is YFSETQ in the germline V gene. Trimming shortened V by 1 base and J by 6 bases, and 8 bases separated the two germline ends. The CDR3 coding sequence is TGCGCCAGCAGCTTGCTAGAAATCAATGAGCAGTTCTTC. It yields the protein CASSLLEINEQFF.

This clonotype came up a few times. V gene TRBV12-3 or TRBV12-4 combines with J gene TRBJ1-5; no definite D call. Deletions cut 2 bases from V and 4 bases from J, with 6 bases between. The CDR3 has 13 residues. The CDR3 sequence is CASSLRENQPQHF. The CDR3 region has the DNA TGTGCCAGCAGTTTACGGGAGAATCAGCCCCAGCATTTT.

The chain links TRBV20-1 to TRBJ1-5; D call uncertain. The CDR3 spans 12 residues. Germline CDR1 DFQATT, CDR2 SNEGSKA (reference sequence). Trimming removed 1 base at V and 7 bases at J, with 8 bases between. CDR3 in DNA: TGCAGTGCTAGAGGGGTAACGCAGCCCCAGCATTTT. Its protein product is CSARGVTQPQHF.

The chain links TRBV9 to TRBJ2-2; tentative D call: TRBD1 (6 bases). Trimming removed 4 bases at V and 0 bases at J, with 10 bases between. The CDR3 loop spans 15 amino acids. Germline loops: CDR1 SGDLS, CDR2 YYNGEE. CDR3 coding DNA: TGTGCCAGCAGCCGACAGGCAACGAACACCGGGGAGCTGTTTTTT. Protein sequence: CASSRQATNTGELFF.

V is TRBV12-3 or TRBV12-4 and J is TRBJ2-1; TRBD2 aligns across 9 bases. The CDR3 covers 17 residues. The trim removed 7 bases at V and 7 bases at J, leaving 17 bases unmatched. The CDR3 region is CASTQFLGGRVLNEQFF. CDR3 sequence (DNA): TGTGCCAGCACCCAGTTTCTTGGCGGGAGGGTTTTGAATGAGCAGTTCTTC.

This clonotype came up many times. V and J are TRBV4-3 and TRBJ1-5; TRBD1 is a possible D gene (5 bases). Germline CDR1 is LGHNA and CDR2 is YSLEER. This CDR3 has 14 residues. Trimming cost V 0 bases and J 2 bases, with 5 bases left between them. CDR3 coding DNA: TGCGCCAGCAGCCAAGACAGGGGCAATCAGCCCCAGCATTTT. It encodes CASSQDRGNQPQHF.

The chain combines TRBV29-1 with TRBJ2-7; 11 nucleotides match TRBD1. The CDR3 runs to 13 residues. Trimming cost V 4 bases and J 6 bases; bases outside gene matches: 5. CDR1 is SQVTM, CDR2 ANQGSEA, per germline. CDR3 protein: CSVGRDRGFEQYF. CDR3 DNA sequence: TGCAGCGTTGGCCGGGACAGGGGGTTCGAGCAGTACTTC.